In its sample, the clone carrying this TCR beta chain was seen a few times. Its antigen is currently unknown. This table comes from immunoSEQ multiplex PCR, and its TCRdb copy is limited to in-frame clones, with some not included. Among 150,000 to 180,000 clones listed, more than 90% were seen once. These data come from a study of T cell responses to AZD1222 COVID-19 vaccine. Study-wide results and limits: Compared with day 0, the breadth and depth of the Spike-specific TCR repertoire rose significantly after two doses of AZD1222. Variant regions that are unmutated are reportedly the target of nearly half of spike-specific TCRs. A mostly white British donor set with more females was recruited, and clonal diversity was possibly underestimated.

The CDR3 runs 14 residues. Germline loops: CDR1 LGHNA, CDR2 YSLEER. Trimming removed 8 bases from V and 7 bases from J; junction bases left unmatched: 12. The starting material was peripheral blood, obtained on day 0 of AZD1222 vaccination. The source of this sequence is an adult in good health. The V gene is TRBV4-3, the J gene TRBJ1-2, with 8 nucleotides matching TRBD1. The CDR3 DNA reads as TGCGCCAGCGGACGGACAGGGCAGGGTGCTGGCTACACCTTC. Translating it yields CASGRTGQGAGYTF.